These T cell receptor beta chains were read from a single sample in a study of cytotoxic CD8 clonotypes in ibrutinib-treated CLL. The assay was immunoSEQ multiplex PCR, and TCRdb's table has in-frame clones only and misses some. The sample carries approximately 300,000 clones, roughly 85% recorded once. Sample: PBMCs, taken before ibrutinib treatment. The receptors were sampled from a human donor with chronic lymphocytic leukemia. The CDR3 runs from the conserved cysteine through the conserved F or W. D genes are given only for firm matches. Clone size is shown for a subset of rows, as once, few, many or a class of expanded clone.

clone_size: .; j_call: TRBJ2-1; d_call: .; v_call: TRBV7-9; cdr3_nt: TGTGCCAGCAGTCTCCGGGACGCATACAATGAGCAGTTCTTC; cdr3_aa: CASSLRDAYNEQFF
clone_size: .; j_call: TRBJ2-7; d_call: TRBD2; v_call: TRBV11-2; cdr3_nt: TGTGCCAGCAGCTTAGATTCCAGCGGGAGTTATGAGCAGTACTTC; cdr3_aa: CASSLDSSGSYEQYF
clone_size: .; j_call: TRBJ2-5; d_call: .; v_call: TRBV5-1; cdr3_nt: TGCGCCAGCAGCTTTCAGACAGGTCAAGAGACCCAGTACTTC; cdr3_aa: CASSFQTGQETQYF
clone_size: .; j_call: TRBJ2-7; d_call: .; v_call: TRBV19; cdr3_nt: TGTGCCAGTAGTATCGTCCGCTCCTGGGACGAGCAGTACTTC; cdr3_aa: CASSIVRSWDEQYF
clone_size: few; j_call: TRBJ2-1; d_call: .; v_call: TRBV5-1; cdr3_nt: TGCGCCAGCTTTGTGGGACGAAACTACAATGAGCAGTTCTTC; cdr3_aa: CASFVGRNYNEQFF
clone_size: .; j_call: TRBJ1-2; d_call: TRBD1; v_call: TRBV9; cdr3_nt: TGTGCCAGCAGCGCGCAACAGGGGACAGGCTATGGCTACACCTTC; cdr3_aa: CASSAQQGTGYGYTF
clone_size: .; j_call: TRBJ1-4; d_call: .; v_call: TRBV5-1; cdr3_nt: TGCGCCAGCAGCTTAGGTTTTGGTGTGAATGAAAAACTGTTTTTT; cdr3_aa: CASSLGFGVNEKLFF
clone_size: .; j_call: TRBJ1-3; d_call: .; v_call: TRBV25-1; cdr3_nt: TGTGCCAGCAGTGCTGGAAACACCATATATTTT; cdr3_aa: CASSAGNTIYF
clone_size: .; j_call: TRBJ1-5; d_call: TRBD1; v_call: TRBV7-8; cdr3_nt: TGTGCCAGCAGCTTGGGACAGGGTGTTCAGCCCCAGCATTTT; cdr3_aa: CASSLGQGVQPQHF
clone_size: .; j_call: TRBJ1-5; d_call: .; v_call: TRBV4-1; cdr3_nt: TGCGCCAGCAGCCCCAGGGGTAATCAGCCCCAGCATTTT; cdr3_aa: CASSPRGNQPQHF
clone_size: .; j_call: TRBJ2-2; d_call: TRBD2; v_call: TRBV28; cdr3_nt: TGTGCCAGCAGTTCGCCTAGCGGGAGCACCGGGGAGCTGTTTTTT; cdr3_aa: CASSSPSGSTGELFF
clone_size: .; j_call: TRBJ2-7; d_call: .; v_call: TRBV19; cdr3_nt: TGTGCCAGTAGTATGGAACAGGGAGACGAGCAGTACTTC; cdr3_aa: CASSMEQGDEQYF
clone_size: .; j_call: TRBJ1-1; d_call: .; v_call: TRBV27; cdr3_nt: TGTGCCAGCAGTTTGACGAGACTGCCGAGGGCTGAAGCTTTCTTT; cdr3_aa: CASSLTRLPRAEAFF
clone_size: few; j_call: TRBJ2-2; d_call: .; v_call: TRBV4-3; cdr3_nt: TGCGCCAGCAGCCAAGGATTCACCGGGGAGCTGTTTTTT; cdr3_aa: CASSQGFTGELFF
clone_size: .; j_call: TRBJ2-1; d_call: .; v_call: TRBV14; cdr3_nt: TGTGCCAGCAGCCAAGATCGGCTAGCCCTCAATGAGCAGTTCTTC; cdr3_aa: CASSQDRLALNEQFF
clone_size: .; j_call: TRBJ2-5; d_call: TRBD2; v_call: TRBV19; cdr3_nt: TGTGCCAGTAGACGACTAGCGGAAGGGGAGACCCAGTACTTC; cdr3_aa: CASRRLAEGETQYF
clone_size: .; j_call: TRBJ2-5; d_call: .; v_call: TRBV10-3; cdr3_nt: TGTGCCATCAGTTCCGGGACGCAAGAGACCCAGTACTTC; cdr3_aa: CAISSGTQETQYF
clone_size: .; j_call: TRBJ1-1; d_call: .; v_call: TRBV7-2; cdr3_nt: TGTGCCAGCAGCCCAACGGGCCGTTTGACTGAAGCTTTCTTT; cdr3_aa: CASSPTGRLTEAFF
clone_size: few; j_call: TRBJ2-7; d_call: .; v_call: TRBV2; cdr3_nt: TGTGCCAGCAGGGGCAGAATTTCGTACTTC; cdr3_aa: CASRGRISYF
clone_size: .; j_call: TRBJ2-5; d_call: .; v_call: TRBV2; cdr3_nt: TGTGCCAGCAGTGCCTCGGAGGGACAAGAGACCCAGTACTTC; cdr3_aa: CASSASEGQETQYF
clone_size: .; j_call: TRBJ2-5; d_call: .; v_call: TRBV28; cdr3_nt: TGTGCCATCGCGAGGGCCGAGGGAGAGACCCAGTACTTC; cdr3_aa: CAIARAEGETQYF
clone_size: .; j_call: TRBJ2-7; d_call: TRBD1; v_call: TRBV7-2; cdr3_nt: TGTGCCAGCAGCGGGGACGGACAGGGCAGGTACGAGCAGTACTTC; cdr3_aa: CASSGDGQGRYEQYF
clone_size: .; j_call: TRBJ2-3; d_call: .; v_call: TRBV5-4; cdr3_nt: TGTGCCAGCAATCAAGCGGAACGCACAGATACGCAGTATTTT; cdr3_aa: CASNQAERTDTQYF
clone_size: .; j_call: TRBJ2-7; d_call: .; v_call: TRBV2; cdr3_nt: TGTGCCAGCAGTAACATGCAGTCCTACGAGCAGTACTTC; cdr3_aa: CASSNMQSYEQYF
clone_size: .; j_call: TRBJ2-1; d_call: TRBD2; v_call: TRBV27; cdr3_nt: TGTGCCAGCAGTTTCCGGGGGGATTACAATGAGCAGTTCTTC; cdr3_aa: CASSFRGDYNEQFF
clone_size: .; j_call: TRBJ2-2; d_call: TRBD1; v_call: TRBV29-1; cdr3_nt: TGCAGCGTCGAGGGTCGGGGGACAGGGAACACCGGGGAGCTGTTTTTT; cdr3_aa: CSVEGRGTGNTGELFF
clone_size: .; j_call: TRBJ2-6; d_call: TRBD1; v_call: TRBV6-1; cdr3_nt: TGTGCCAGCAGTGCAAACAGGGGACCTGGGGCCAACGTCCTGACTTTC; cdr3_aa: CASSANRGPGANVLTF
clone_size: .; j_call: TRBJ2-5; d_call: .; v_call: TRBV19; cdr3_nt: TGTGCCAGTCGAAAAGGGGGGACTCCTCCAGAGACCCAGTACTTC; cdr3_aa: CASRKGGTPPETQYF
clone_size: .; j_call: TRBJ2-5; d_call: .; v_call: TRBV11-2; cdr3_nt: TGTGCCAGCAGCTTAGATGTGGCGGGAGAGACCCAGTACTTC; cdr3_aa: CASSLDVAGETQYF
clone_size: .; j_call: TRBJ2-7; d_call: .; v_call: TRBV18; cdr3_nt: TGTGCCAGCTCACCACTCTCAGTAGGGTTCTCGGGACCTGCGGAGCAGTACTTC; cdr3_aa: CASSPLSVGFSGPAEQYF
clone_size: .; j_call: TRBJ2-5; d_call: .; v_call: TRBV5-6; cdr3_nt: TGTGCCAGCAGCTGGAGCCAGGACAACCAAGGGACCCAGTACTTC; cdr3_aa: CASSWSQDNQGTQYF
clone_size: few; j_call: TRBJ2-7; d_call: .; v_call: TRBV19; cdr3_nt: TGTGCCAGTAGTACCCTAACTAGCCGCTCCTACGAGCAGTACTTC; cdr3_aa: CASSTLTSRSYEQYF
clone_size: .; j_call: TRBJ2-5; d_call: .; v_call: TRBV4-2; cdr3_nt: TGTGCCAGCAGCCTTACTTCGGGGCACGAGACCCAGTACTTC; cdr3_aa: CASSLTSGHETQYF
clone_size: .; j_call: TRBJ2-2; d_call: TRBD1; v_call: TRBV19; cdr3_nt: TGTGCCAGTAGTTCGGGACAGGGGGCAAGGACCGGGGAGCTGTTTTTT; cdr3_aa: CASSSGQGARTGELFF
clone_size: .; j_call: TRBJ2-7; d_call: TRBD2; v_call: TRBV4-1; cdr3_nt: TGCGCCAGCAGCCAAGAACGGGGACTAGCGGGAGAGCAGTACTTC; cdr3_aa: CASSQERGLAGEQYF
clone_size: .; j_call: TRBJ1-5; d_call: .; v_call: TRBV4-2; cdr3_nt: TGTGCCAGCAGCCGCGGGGGTTCCAATCAGCCCCAGCATTTT; cdr3_aa: CASSRGGSNQPQHF
clone_size: .; j_call: TRBJ2-7; d_call: TRBD2; v_call: TRBV25-1; cdr3_nt: TGTGCCAGCAGTGAACAAGGAGCGGGAATGTTGTACTTC; cdr3_aa: CASSEQGAGMLYF
clone_size: .; j_call: TRBJ2-7; d_call: TRBD1; v_call: TRBV6-1; cdr3_nt: TGTGCCAGCCCCCCCCGGACAGGGACTTCCTACGAGCAGTACTTC; cdr3_aa: CASPPRTGTSYEQYF
clone_size: .; j_call: TRBJ1-2; d_call: .; v_call: TRBV18; cdr3_nt: TGTGCCAGCTCACCAGGGGCGGCGGATGGCTACACCTTC; cdr3_aa: CASSPGAADGYTF
clone_size: once; j_call: TRBJ2-1; d_call: TRBD2; v_call: TRBV5-1; cdr3_nt: TGCGCCAGCAGCTTGGTCCTAGCGGGAGGCCCGAATGGGGATGAGCAGTTCTTC; cdr3_aa: CASSLVLAGGPNGDEQFF
clone_size: .; j_call: TRBJ2-4; d_call: .; v_call: TRBV5-1; cdr3_nt: TGCGCCAGCAGCTTGGGACTAGAAAACATTCAGTACTTC; cdr3_aa: CASSLGLENIQYF
clone_size: few; j_call: TRBJ2-7; d_call: .; v_call: TRBV28; cdr3_nt: TGTGCCAGCAGTCCCGCCCCGACCTACGAGCAGTACTTC; cdr3_aa: CASSPAPTYEQYF
clone_size: .; j_call: TRBJ2-7; d_call: TRBD2; v_call: TRBV11-2; cdr3_nt: TGTGCCAGCAGTTCCGGACTAGCGGGAGGGCCGGCCGAGCAGTACTTC; cdr3_aa: CASSSGLAGGPAEQYF
clone_size: .; j_call: TRBJ2-6; d_call: .; v_call: TRBV30; cdr3_nt: TGTGCCTGGACCAGACCTGGGGCCAACGTCCTGACTTTC; cdr3_aa: CAWTRPGANVLTF
clone_size: .; j_call: TRBJ1-5; d_call: .; v_call: TRBV6-5; cdr3_nt: TGTGCCAGCGGGGGGGGAGGTCAGCCCCAGCATTTT; cdr3_aa: CASGGGGQPQHF